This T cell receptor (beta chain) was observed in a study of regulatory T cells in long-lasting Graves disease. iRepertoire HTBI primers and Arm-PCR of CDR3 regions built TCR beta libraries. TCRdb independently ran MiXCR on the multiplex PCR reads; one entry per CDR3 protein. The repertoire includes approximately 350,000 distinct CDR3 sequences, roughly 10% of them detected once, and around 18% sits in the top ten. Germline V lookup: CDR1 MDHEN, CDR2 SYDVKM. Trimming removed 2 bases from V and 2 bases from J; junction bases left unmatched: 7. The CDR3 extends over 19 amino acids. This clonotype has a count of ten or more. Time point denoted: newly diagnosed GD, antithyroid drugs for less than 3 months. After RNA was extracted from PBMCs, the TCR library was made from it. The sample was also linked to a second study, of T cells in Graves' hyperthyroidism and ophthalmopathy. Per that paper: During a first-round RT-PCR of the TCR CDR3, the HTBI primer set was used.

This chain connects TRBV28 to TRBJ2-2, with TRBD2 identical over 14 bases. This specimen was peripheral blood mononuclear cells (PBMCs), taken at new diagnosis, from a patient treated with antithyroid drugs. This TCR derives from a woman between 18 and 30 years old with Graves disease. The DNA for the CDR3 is TGTGCCAGCAGTTTAAGACTAGCGGGAGGGCCAATCAACACCGGGGAGCTGTTTTTT. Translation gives CASSLRLAGGPINTGELFF. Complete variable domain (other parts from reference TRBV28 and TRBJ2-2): DVKVTQSSRYLVKRTGEKVFLECVQDMDHENMFWYRQDPGLGLRLIYFSYDVKMKEKGDIPEGYSVSREKKERFSLILESASTNQTSMYLCASSLRLAGGPINTGELFFGEGSRLTVL.